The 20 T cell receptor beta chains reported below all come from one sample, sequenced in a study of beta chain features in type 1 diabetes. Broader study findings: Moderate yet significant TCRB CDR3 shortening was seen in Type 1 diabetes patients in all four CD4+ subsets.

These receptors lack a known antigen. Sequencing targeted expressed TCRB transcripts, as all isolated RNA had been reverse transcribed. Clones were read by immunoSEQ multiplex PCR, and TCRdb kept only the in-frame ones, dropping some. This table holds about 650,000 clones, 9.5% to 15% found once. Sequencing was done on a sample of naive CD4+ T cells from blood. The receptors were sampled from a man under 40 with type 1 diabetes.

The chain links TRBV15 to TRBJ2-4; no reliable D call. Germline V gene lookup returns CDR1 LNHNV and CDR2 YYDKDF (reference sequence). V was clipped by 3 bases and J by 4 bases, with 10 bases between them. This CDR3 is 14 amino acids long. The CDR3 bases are TGTGCCACCAGCAGGGACGTTGGGAAAAACATTCAGTACTTC. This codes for CATSRDVGKNIQYF. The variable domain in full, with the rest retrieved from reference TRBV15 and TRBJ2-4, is DAMVIQNPRYQVTQFGKPVTLSCSQTLNHNVMYWYQQKSSQAPKLLFHYYDKDFNNEADTPDNFQSRRPNTSFCFLDIRSPGLGDTAMYLCATSRDVGKNIQYFGAGTRLSVL.

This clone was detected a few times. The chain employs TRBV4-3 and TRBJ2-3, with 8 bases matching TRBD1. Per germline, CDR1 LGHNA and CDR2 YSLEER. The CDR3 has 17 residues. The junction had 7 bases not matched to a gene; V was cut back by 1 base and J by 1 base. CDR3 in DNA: TGCGCCAGCAGCCAAGGGGGTACAGGGGGAGGCACAGATACGCAGTATTTT. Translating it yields CASSQGGTGGGTDTQYF.

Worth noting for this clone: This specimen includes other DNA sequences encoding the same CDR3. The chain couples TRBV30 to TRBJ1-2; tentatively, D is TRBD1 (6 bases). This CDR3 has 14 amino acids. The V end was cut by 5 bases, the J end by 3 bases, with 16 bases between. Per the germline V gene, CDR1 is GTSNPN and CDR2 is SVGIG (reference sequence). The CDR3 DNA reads TGTGCCTGGGAGAGACAGGATGGCTACTATGGCTACACCTTC. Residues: CAWERQDGYYGYTF. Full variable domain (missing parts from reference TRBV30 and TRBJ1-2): SQTIHQWPATLVQPVGSPLSLECTVEGTSNPNLYWYRQAAGRGLQLLFYSVGIGQISSEVPQNLSASRPQDRQFILSSKKLLLSDSGFYLCAWERQDGYYGYTFGSGTRLTVV.

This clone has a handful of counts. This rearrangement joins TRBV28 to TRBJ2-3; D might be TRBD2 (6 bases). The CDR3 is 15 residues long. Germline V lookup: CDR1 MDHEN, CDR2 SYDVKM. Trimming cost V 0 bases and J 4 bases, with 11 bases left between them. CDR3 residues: CASSLWQGGADTQYF. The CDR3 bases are TGTGCCAGCAGTTTATGGCAGGGAGGCGCAGATACGCAGTATTTT.

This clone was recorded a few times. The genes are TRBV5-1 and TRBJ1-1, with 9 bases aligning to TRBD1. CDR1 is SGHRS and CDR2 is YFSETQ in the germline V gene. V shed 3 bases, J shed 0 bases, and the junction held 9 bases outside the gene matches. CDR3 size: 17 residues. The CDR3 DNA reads TGCGCCAGCAGCTGGACAGGGGATTCTGGGATGAACACTGAAGCTTTCTTT. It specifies CASSWTGDSGMNTEAFF.

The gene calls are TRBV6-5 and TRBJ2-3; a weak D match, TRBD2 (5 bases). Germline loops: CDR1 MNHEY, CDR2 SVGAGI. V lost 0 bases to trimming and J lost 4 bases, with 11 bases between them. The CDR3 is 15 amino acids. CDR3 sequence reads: CASSYSRSSADTQYF. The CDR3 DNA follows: TGTGCCAGCAGTTACTCGAGGAGTAGCGCAGATACGCAGTATTTT.

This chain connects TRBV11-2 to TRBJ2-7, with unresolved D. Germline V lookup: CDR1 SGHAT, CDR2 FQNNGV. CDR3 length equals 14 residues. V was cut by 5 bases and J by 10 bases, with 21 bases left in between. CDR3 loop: CASSPRRLTNPQYF. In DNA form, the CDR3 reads TGTGCCAGCAGCCCACGGAGACTTACGAACCCTCAGTACTTC.

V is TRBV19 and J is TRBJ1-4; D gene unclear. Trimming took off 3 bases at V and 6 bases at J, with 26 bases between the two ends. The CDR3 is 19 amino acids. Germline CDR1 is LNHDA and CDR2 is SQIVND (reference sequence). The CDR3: CASSIELLRARVSDEKLFF. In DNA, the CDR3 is TGTGCCAGTAGTATCGAGCTCCTCCGGGCCCGCGTCTCGGATGAAAAACTGTTTTTT.

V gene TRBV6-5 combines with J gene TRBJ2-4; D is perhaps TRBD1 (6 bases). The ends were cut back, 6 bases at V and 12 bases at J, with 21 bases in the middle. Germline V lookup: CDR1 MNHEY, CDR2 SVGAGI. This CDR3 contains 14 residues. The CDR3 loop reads CASRGRMTGGYQYF. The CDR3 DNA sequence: TGTGCCAGCAGGGGGCGGATGACAGGTGGCTATCAGTACTTC.

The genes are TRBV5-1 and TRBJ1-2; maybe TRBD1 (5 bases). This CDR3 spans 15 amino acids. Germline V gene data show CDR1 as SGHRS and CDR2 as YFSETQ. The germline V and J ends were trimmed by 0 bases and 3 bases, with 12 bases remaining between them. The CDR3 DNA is TGCGCCAGCAGCTTGGTTGGGGGTAACGACTATGGCTACACCTTC. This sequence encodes CASSLVGGNDYGYTF.

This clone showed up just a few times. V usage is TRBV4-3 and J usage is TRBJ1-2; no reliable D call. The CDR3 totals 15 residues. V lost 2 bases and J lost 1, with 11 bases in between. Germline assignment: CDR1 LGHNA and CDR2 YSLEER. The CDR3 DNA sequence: TGCGCCAGCAGCCAAACGACGGAAAATAACTATGGCTACACCTTC. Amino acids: CASSQTTENNYGYTF.

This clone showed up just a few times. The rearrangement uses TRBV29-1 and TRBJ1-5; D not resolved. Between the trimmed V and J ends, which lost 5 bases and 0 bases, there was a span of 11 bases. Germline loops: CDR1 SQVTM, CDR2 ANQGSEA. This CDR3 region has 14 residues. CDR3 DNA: TGCAGCGTTCGGGCGGAAGATAGCAATCAGCCCCAGCATTTT. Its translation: CSVRAEDSNQPQHF.

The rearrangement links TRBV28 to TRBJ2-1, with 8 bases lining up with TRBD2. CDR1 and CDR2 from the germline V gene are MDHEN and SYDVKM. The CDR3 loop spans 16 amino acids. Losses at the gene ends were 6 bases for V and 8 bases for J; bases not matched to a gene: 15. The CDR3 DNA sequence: TGTGCCAGCAGCCCCTTAGGACTAGCTCGGAGGGATGAGCAGTTCTTC. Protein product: CASSPLGLARRDEQFF.

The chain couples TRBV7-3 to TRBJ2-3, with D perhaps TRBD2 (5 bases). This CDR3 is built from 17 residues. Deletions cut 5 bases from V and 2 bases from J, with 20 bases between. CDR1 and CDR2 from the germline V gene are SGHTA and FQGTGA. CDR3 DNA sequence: TGTGCCAGCAGCCCCGGGGTTTGGCAGACCCTCACAGATACGCAGTATTTT. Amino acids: CASSPGVWQTLTDTQYF.

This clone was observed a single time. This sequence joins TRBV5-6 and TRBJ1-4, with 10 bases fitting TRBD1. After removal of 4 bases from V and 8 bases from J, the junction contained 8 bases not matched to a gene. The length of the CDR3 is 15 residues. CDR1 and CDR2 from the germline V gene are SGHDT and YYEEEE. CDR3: CASSARDRGWEKLFF. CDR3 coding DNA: TGTGCCAGCAGCGCACGGGACAGGGGATGGGAAAAACTGTTTTTT.

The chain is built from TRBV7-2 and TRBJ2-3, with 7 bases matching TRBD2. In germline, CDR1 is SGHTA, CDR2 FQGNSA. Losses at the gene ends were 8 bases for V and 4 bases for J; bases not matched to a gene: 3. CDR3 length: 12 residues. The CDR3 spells CASGLAADTQYF. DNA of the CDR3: TGTGCCAGCGGGCTAGCGGCAGATACGCAGTATTTT.

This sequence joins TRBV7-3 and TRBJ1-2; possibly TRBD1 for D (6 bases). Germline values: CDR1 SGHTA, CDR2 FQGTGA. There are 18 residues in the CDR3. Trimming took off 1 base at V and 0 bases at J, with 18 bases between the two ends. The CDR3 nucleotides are TGTGCCAGCAGCTTAATCTCGGCATCCCGGACAGCTAACTATGGCTACACCTTC. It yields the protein CASSLISASRTANYGYTF.

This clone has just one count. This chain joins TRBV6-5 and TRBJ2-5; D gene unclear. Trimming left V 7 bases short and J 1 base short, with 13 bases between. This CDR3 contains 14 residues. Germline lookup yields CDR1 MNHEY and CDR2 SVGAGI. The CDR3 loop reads CASTRRTPQETQYF. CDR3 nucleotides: TGTGCCAGCACCCGCAGGACGCCCCAAGAGACCCAGTACTTC.

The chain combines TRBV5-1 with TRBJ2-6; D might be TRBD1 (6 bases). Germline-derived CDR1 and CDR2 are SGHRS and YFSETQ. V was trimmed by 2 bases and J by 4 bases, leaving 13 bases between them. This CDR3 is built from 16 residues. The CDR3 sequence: CASSFAGDSGANVLTF. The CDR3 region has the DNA TGCGCCAGCAGCTTCGCAGGGGATTCAGGGGCCAACGTCCTGACTTTC.

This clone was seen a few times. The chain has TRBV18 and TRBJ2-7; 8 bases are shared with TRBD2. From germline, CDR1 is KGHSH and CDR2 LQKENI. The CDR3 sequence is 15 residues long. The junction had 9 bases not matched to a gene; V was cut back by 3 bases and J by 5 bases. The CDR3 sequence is CASSPRTGGLNEQYF. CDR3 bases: TGTGCCAGCTCACCGAGAACGGGGGGGCTGAACGAGCAGTACTTC.